Listed below are T cell receptor beta chains from one sample, sequenced in a study of cytomegalovirus exposure and HLA in healthy donors. Sequenced by immunoSEQ multiplex PCR; TCRdb stores in-frame clones only, minus some. The sample holds nearly 200,000 clones; approximately 83% are singletons and the top ten take 0.098%. Sequencing used PBMCs. These receptors were obtained from a boy under 10 years old in good health and CMV-seronegative. The CDR3 runs from the conserved cysteine through the conserved F or W. A D gene is named only where the DNA matches it firmly. Clone sizes are given selectively: once, few, many, or a class where the clone is expanded.

D gene,J gene,V gene,clone size,CDR3 protein,CDR3 DNA
TRBD2,TRBJ2-4,TRBV6-6,.,CASSWTSGAKNIQYF,TGTGCCAGCAGTTGGACTAGCGGGGCCAAAAACATTCAGTACTTC
TRBD1,TRBJ1-1,TRBV7-2,.,CASSKTGDTEAFF,TGTGCCAGCAGCAAAACAGGGGACACTGAAGCTTTCTTT
TRBD1,TRBJ2-7,TRBV27,.,CASRPGTVLSYEQYF,TGTGCCAGCCGCCCCGGGACAGTTCTCTCCTACGAGCAGTACTTC
TRBD1,TRBJ1-2,TRBV4-1,.,CASSRSGQGYGYTF,TGCGCCAGCAGCCGGTCGGGACAGGGCTATGGCTACACCTTC
.,TRBJ1-2,TRBV10-3,.,CAIYRVNYGYTF,TGTGCCATTTACAGGGTAAACTATGGCTACACCTTC
TRBD2,TRBJ2-2,TRBV7-9,.,CASRLAGGPGELFF,TGTGCCAGCAGACTAGCGGGGGGGCCCGGGGAGCTGTTTTTT
.,TRBJ1-1,TRBV19,.,CASSLRDGGNTEAFF,TGTGCCAGTAGTCTCCGGGACGGGGGGAACACTGAAGCTTTCTTT
TRBD2,TRBJ2-5,TRBV6-5,.,CASSFSGGETQYF,TGTGCCAGCAGTTTTAGCGGGGGAGAGACCCAGTACTTC
TRBD2,TRBJ2-3,TRBV7-6,.,CASSLTSGGATDTQYF,TGTGCCAGCAGCCTGACTAGCGGGGGGGCCACAGATACGCAGTATTTT
TRBD2,TRBJ2-2,TRBV4-1,few,CASSQDGGSGGELFF,TGCGCCAGCAGCCAAGATGGTGGTAGCGGGGGGGAGCTGTTTTTT
.,TRBJ1-6,TRBV6-6,once,CASSRRTGNSPLHF,TGTGCCAGCAGTCGACGAACAGGGAATTCACCCCTCCACTTT
TRBD2,TRBJ2-7,TRBV5-4,.,CASSPRGGEGTYEQYF,TGTGCCAGCAGCCCCCGTGGCGGGGAGGGCACCTACGAGCAGTACTTC
.,TRBJ2-6,TRBV7-8,few,CASSPRGGPRGANVLTF,TGTGCCAGCAGCCCGAGAGGGGGTCCGAGAGGGGCCAACGTCCTGACTTTC
.,TRBJ1-2,TRBV7-2,.,CASSWKGGSGYTF,TGTGCCAGCAGTTGGAAGGGAGGCAGCGGCTACACCTTC
.,TRBJ1-1,TRBV7-2,.,CASIHQGFRNTEAFF,TGTGCCAGCATCCACCAGGGGTTTCGGAACACTGAAGCTTTCTTT
TRBD1,TRBJ1-5,TRBV19,.,CASGDRPQGNQPQHF,TGTGCCAGTGGGGACAGGCCTCAGGGCAATCAGCCCCAGCATTTT
.,TRBJ1-5,TRBV12-5,.,CASARGGDQPQHF,TGTGCTAGCGCTCGGGGGGGGGATCAGCCCCAGCATTTT
TRBD1,TRBJ1-4,TRBV7-8,.,CASSLAPTGARGEKLFF,TGTGCCAGCAGCTTAGCTCCGACAGGGGCGAGGGGCGAAAAACTGTTTTTT
TRBD1,TRBJ1-4,TRBV4-3,few,CASSQEGTGSEKLFF,TGCGCCAGCAGCCAAGAAGGGACAGGGAGTGAAAAACTGTTTTTT
TRBD2,TRBJ2-1,TRBV7-2,.,CASSLLRGGRNEQFF,TGTGCCAGCAGCTTACTCCGGGGGGGCCGGAATGAGCAGTTCTTC
.,TRBJ1-3,TRBV7-2,once,CASSLVESSGNTIYF,TGTGCCAGCAGCTTAGTGGAGAGCTCTGGAAACACCATATATTTT
.,TRBJ1-1,TRBV6-6,.,CASSYWGEGDTEAFF,TGTGCCAGCAGTTACTGGGGGGAAGGGGATACTGAAGCTTTCTTT
TRBD2,TRBJ2-3,TRBV4-2,.,CASSQDLAGDRLRTDTQYF,TGTGCCAGCAGCCAAGATTTGGCGGGGGACCGGCTGAGAACAGATACGCAGTATTTT
.,TRBJ1-1,TRBV2,.,CASTRIAGGMNTEAFF,TGTGCCAGCACTAGAATCGCGGGGGGTATGAACACTGAAGCTTTCTTT
TRBD1,TRBJ2-1,TRBV19,.,CASSMRQGGNEQFF,TGTGCCAGTAGTATGAGACAGGGGGGCAATGAGCAGTTCTTC
.,TRBJ1-2,TRBV11-2,.,CASSLGTGVYGYTF,TGTGCCAGCAGCTTAGGAACCGGAGTCTATGGCTACACCTTC
.,TRBJ1-2,TRBV4-2,.,CASSQDHRNGYTF,TGTGCCAGCAGCCAAGATCACAGGAATGGCTACACCTTC
TRBD1,TRBJ1-3,TRBV10-3,.,CADKGQIVGNTIYF,TGTGCCGACAAGGGACAGATTGTAGGAAACACCATATATTTT
.,TRBJ1-6,TRBV5-1,.,CASSMDNGPVGDSPLHF,TGCGCCAGCAGCATGGACAACGGTCCAGTCGGGGATTCACCCCTCCACTTT
.,TRBJ2-1,TRBV27,.,CASSQMYNEQFF,TGTGCCAGCAGCCAGATGTACAATGAGCAGTTCTTC
TRBD1,TRBJ1-1,TRBV13,.,CASSLQGGYTEAFF,TGTGCCAGCAGCTTACAGGGGGGATACACTGAAGCTTTCTTT